This record concerns one T cell receptor (beta chain) sequence. The antigen is unknown. Donor samples were obtained from healthy Caucasian individuals from Russia, aged 6 to 90. Each sample gave at least 6 million isolated PBMCs. This sample is part of a study of blood T cells in healthy people across ages. The study's findings and limits: In long-lived donors, naive CD4+ cell counts and diversity exceeded those of aged donors.

Using a J-beta primer mix together with a sample-barcoded 5' primer, a second PCR was run for roughly 6 to 11 cycles. Every individual sample yielded 2.5 million or more paired-end reads (each containing CDR3). Via MiXCR, TCRdb re-called the 5' RACE reads, giving one row per CDR3 protein. This sample has about 570,000 distinct CDR3 sequences, with 25% to 30% found just once. Per germline, CDR1 SNHLY and CDR2 FYNNEI. This CDR3 is 19 amino acids long. The V end was cut by 4 bases, the J end by 0 bases, with 22 bases between. The genes are TRBV2 and TRBJ1-3; D remains unclear. Sequenced input: blood. This clonotype was sampled from a woman in her seventies in good health. The CDR3 DNA is TGTGCCAGCAGTGTAGAAGGGATGATACCCCCGAGCTCTGGAAACACCATATATTTT. Its protein is CASSVEGMIPPSSGNTIYF.